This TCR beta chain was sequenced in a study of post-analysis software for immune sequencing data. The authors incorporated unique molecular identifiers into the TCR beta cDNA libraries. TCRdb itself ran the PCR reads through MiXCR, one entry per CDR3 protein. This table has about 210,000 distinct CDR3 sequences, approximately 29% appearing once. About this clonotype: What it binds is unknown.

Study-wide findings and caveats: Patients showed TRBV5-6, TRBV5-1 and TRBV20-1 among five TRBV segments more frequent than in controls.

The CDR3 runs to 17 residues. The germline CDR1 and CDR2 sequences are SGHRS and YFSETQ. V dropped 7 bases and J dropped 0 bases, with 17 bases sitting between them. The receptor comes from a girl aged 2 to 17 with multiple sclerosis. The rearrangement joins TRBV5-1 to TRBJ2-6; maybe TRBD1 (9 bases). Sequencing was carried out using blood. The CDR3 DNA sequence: TGCGCCAGCGGCGGGGGGACAGGGCCCTCTGGGGCCAACGTCCTGACTTTC. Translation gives CASGGGTGPSGANVLTF.